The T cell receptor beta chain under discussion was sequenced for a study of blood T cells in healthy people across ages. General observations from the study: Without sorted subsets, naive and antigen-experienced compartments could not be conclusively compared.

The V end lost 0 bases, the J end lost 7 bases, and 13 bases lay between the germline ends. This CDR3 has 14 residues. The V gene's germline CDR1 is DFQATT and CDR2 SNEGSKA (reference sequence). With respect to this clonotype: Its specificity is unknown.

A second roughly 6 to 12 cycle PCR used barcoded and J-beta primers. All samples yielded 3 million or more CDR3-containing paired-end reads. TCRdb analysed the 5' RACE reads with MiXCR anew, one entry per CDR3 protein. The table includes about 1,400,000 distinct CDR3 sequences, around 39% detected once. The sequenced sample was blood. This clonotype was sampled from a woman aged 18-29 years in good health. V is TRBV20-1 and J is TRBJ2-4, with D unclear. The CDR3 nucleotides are TGCAGTGCTAGAGAAGACTTCCGTTGGAACATTCAGTACTTC. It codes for CSAREDFRWNIQYF.